The following is a T cell receptor beta chain sequence with its context. The sample originates from a study of blood T cell repertoires in COVID-19. Looking at the study overall: From the United States, Italy and Spain came samples of acute and convalescent COVID-19. In each case, the material was cDNA or gDNA derived from T cells, B-cell-depleted T cells, or PBMCs.

The V end lost 5 bases, the J end lost 4 bases, and 15 bases lay between the germline ends. Germline CDR1 is SEHNR and CDR2 is FQNEAQ (reference sequence). The CDR3 runs 15 residues. Original processing notes: Amplification of reference gene primers provided the estimated nucleated cell counts. Clones were sequenced by immunoSEQ multiplex PCR, and TCRdb holds only the in-frame ones, with some missing. That table supplies the V and J calls and clone size; D and trimming were determined from the DNA. This table has about 110,000 clones, about four fifths appearing once. The material sequenced was peripheral blood. This chain uses TRBV7-9 with TRBJ1-3; no firm D call. This TCR was recovered from a woman between 35 and 50 years old with acute or convalescent COVID-19. The CDR3 spells CASSPISPIGNTIYF. In DNA, the CDR3 is TGTGCCAGCAGCCCTATTTCACCGATCGGAAACACCATATATTTT.